Below, one TCR beta chain is given with its context. Germline CDR1 and CDR2: LGHDT and YNNKEL (reference sequence). The CDR3 spans 15 residues. Trimming removed 5 bases from V and 5 bases from J; junction bases left unmatched: 10. These data belong to a study of blood T cell repertoires in COVID-19. Some clones are missing from TCRdb's copy, which holds only in-frame ones; the method was immunoSEQ multiplex PCR. The sample has a few hundred thousand clones, more than 75% seen once; the top ten hold less than 8.5%. The rearrangement links TRBV3-1 (or the pseudogene TRBV3-2) to TRBJ2-5, with 8 positions matching TRBD2. The sample comprised PBMCs or T cells enriched from blood (not recorded which). The sequence was obtained from a woman in her 50s who had been exposed to COVID-19. The CDR3 here is CASSTRTSQLETQYF. CDR3 sequence (DNA): TGTGCCAGCAGCACCCGGACTAGCCAGTTGGAGACCCAGTACTTC.